The sequence of this T cell receptor (beta chain) was determined in a study of blood T cell repertoires in COVID-19 (dated by TCRdb to about 2020). In terms of the full investigation: Samples covering the acute and convalescent phases of COVID-19 were provided by collaborators in the United States, Italy and Spain. Where available, HLA class I and class II types were taken from metadata supplied by the sample provider and were not determined by assay-based typing. Samples came from the ongoing ImmuneRACE study (first 160 participants) plus 1,254 subjects from 6 global collaborators. The prospective study material was composed of cDNA or gDNA derived from T cells, B-cell-depleted T cells, or PBMCs. Subjects who had been exposed to COVID-19, were actively infected with it, or had recovered from it provided the deeply sampled blood TCRbeta repertoires that made up the dataset. The repertoires were made available in a free public database intended to serve as a resource for research on the immune response to SARS-CoV-2. Nearly every sample came with metadata listing a de-identified subject ID, COVID-19 status, age in years and sex. Broad study findings and their caveats: The quantity of clinical and demographic metadata differed by source and by participant and was supplied without curation.

Collaborating institutions collected whole blood in K2EDTA tubes following their own protocols. For TCRbeta analysis, collaborators shipped samples as frozen whole blood, isolated PBMCs, or DNA extracted from either of those sample types. A word on this clone: The antigen it binds to is not known. No quality values exist for individual bases; no much larger clone is one base distant.

TCRbeta CDR3 regions were amplified from genomic DNA by means of the immunoSEQ Assay, a bias-controlled multiplex PCR. For the original study's pipeline: The number of nucleated cells in each sample was estimated by amplification of reference gene primers within the assay. To quantify the absolute abundance of each unique TCRbeta CDR3 rearrangement, sequence reads were collapsed and filtered. For each sample, productive Simpson clonality was calculated by taking the square root of Simpson's diversity index across productive rearrangements. Imported from immuneACCESS, the table was reduced by TCRdb to in-frame sequences with V and J called. These copies leave out some clones; in studies compared against another copy, an unresolved V gene accounts for under half, and the cause of the remainder is not known. The V and J calls and clone size come from that table; D and trimming were worked out from the DNA. The sample table contains about 170,000 clones; only one count was recorded for about 80% of them. About a fifth of the sample rests with the top ten.

V and J are truncated by 4 bases and 4 bases respectively, leaving an intervening sequence of 16 bases. The CDR1 and CDR2 encoded by the germline V gene are MNHEY and SVGAGI. Counted from cysteine to phenylalanine, this CDR3 has 15 amino acids. Only the CDR3 portion is preserved as DNA: 45 bases, with reading frame beginning at the first base. The chain links TRBV6-5 with TRBJ1-1; the D gene cannot be named for sure. The sequencing input was peripheral blood. The receptor's source is a woman at least 80 years old with acute or convalescent COVID-19. The CDR3 protein sequence reads: CASSSWNSGGTEAFF. Read as DNA, the sequence is TGTGCCAGCAGTTCTTGGAATTCGGGTGGCACTGAAGCTTTCTTT.